These 6 T cell receptor beta chains came from one sample sequenced in a study of control samples from healthy donors and cancer patients. Sequenced by immunoSEQ multiplex PCR; TCRdb stores in-frame clones only, minus some. The data hold about 89,000 clones, with more than 75% observed a single time. The source material was blood. Receptors were obtained from a man aged 25-40 years in good health.

The chain recombines TRBV27 with TRBJ1-6, with TRBD1 matching 9 bases. CDR3 size: 17 residues. With V trimmed by 7 bases and J by 10 bases, 17 bases remained unmatched. Germline V gene data show CDR1 as MNHEY and CDR2 as SMNVEV (reference sequence). The CDR3 DNA sequence: TGTGCCAGCACATTTTCAACAGGGGGCCCCTCTCGGTCACCCCTCCACTTT. Its protein is CASTFSTGGPSRSPLHF.

The V and J genes are TRBV11-1 and TRBJ1-4; 8 bases match TRBD1. The length of the CDR3 is 15 residues. V dropped 1 base and J dropped 8; count of bases not matched to a gene: 6. Germline CDR1 SGHAT, CDR2 FQDESV (reference sequence). CDR3 DNA sequence: TGTGCCAGCAGCTTAGAGGGGACAGGTCGCGAAAAACTGTTTTTT. Encoded protein: CASSLEGTGREKLFF.

In DNA form, the CDR3 reads TGTGCCAGCAGCTTGTCGGTGGGCCGCACAGATACGCAGTATTTT. Translation: CASSLSVGRTDTQYF. The V and J genes are TRBV5-8 and TRBJ2-3; D gene ambiguous. The CDR3 contains 15 residues. V was trimmed by 1 base and J by 1 base, leaving 10 bases between them. CDR1 SGHTS and CDR2 YDEGEE come from the germline V gene.

This sequence joins TRBV30 and TRBJ2-2; D uncertain. V was trimmed by 4 bases and J by 1 base, leaving 7 bases between them. The CDR3 is made up of 13 amino acids. Germline V gives CDR1 GTSNPN, CDR2 SVGIG (reference sequence). The CDR3 loop reads CAWNPWNTGELFF. CDR3 coding DNA: TGTGCCTGGAATCCATGGAACACCGGGGAGCTGTTTTTT.

Only one count was recorded for this clone. The genes are TRBV9 and TRBJ2-1; possibly TRBD1 for D (5 bases). This CDR3 region has 16 residues. The germline gives CDR1 SGDLS, CDR2 YYNGEE. V lost 3 bases, J lost 2 bases, and 15 bases lay in between. The DNA of the CDR3 is TGTGCCAGCAGCGCGACAGCCACGCTGACCTACAATGAGCAGTTCTTC. Translating gives CASSATATLTYNEQFF.

The V call is TRBV6-5, the J call TRBJ2-7, with TRBD1 identical over 8 bases. V gave up 2 bases and J gave up 6 bases; unmatched junction bases: 6. The CDR3 spans 14 residues. The germline V gene has CDR1 MNHEY and CDR2 SVGAGI. CDR3 region: CASSYSTGGGEQYF. The CDR3 nucleotides are TGTGCCAGCAGTTACAGCACAGGGGGAGGCGAGCAGTACTTC.